This T cell receptor beta chain derives from a study of cytomegalovirus exposure and HLA in healthy donors. Primers: 60 Vbeta forward and 13 Jbeta reverse. Data came from immunoSEQ multiplex PCR; TCRdb stores just in-frame clones and leaves some out. The repertoire consists of a few hundred thousand clones, with roughly 70% occurring once and the leading ten covering 2% to 2.5%. As for the donors, each was a healthy bone marrow donor. Whole-study findings and limits: The study flagged about 160 TCR beta chains as cytomegalovirus-associated. Through in vitro validation, a few CMV-associated chains were shown to be specific for CMV antigens. When analyzed later, a missense DCLRE1C variant was found to be linked to TCR beta V- and J-gene trimming.

Regarding this clone: The target antigen is unknown.

The V segment lost 4 bases and the J segment 8 bases; nucleotides outside the gene matches: 6. Germline lookup yields CDR1 SGHTA and CDR2 FQGNSA. The CDR3 sequence is 14 residues long. V gene TRBV7-2 combines with J gene TRBJ2-2; 8 nucleotides line up with TRBD1. Sequences were obtained from PBMCs. The sequence derives from a female donor in good health and CMV-seronegative. In DNA, the CDR3 is TGTGCCAGCAGCTGGAGCTACAGGGGGGGGGAGCTGTTTTTT. This encodes CASSWSYRGGELFF.